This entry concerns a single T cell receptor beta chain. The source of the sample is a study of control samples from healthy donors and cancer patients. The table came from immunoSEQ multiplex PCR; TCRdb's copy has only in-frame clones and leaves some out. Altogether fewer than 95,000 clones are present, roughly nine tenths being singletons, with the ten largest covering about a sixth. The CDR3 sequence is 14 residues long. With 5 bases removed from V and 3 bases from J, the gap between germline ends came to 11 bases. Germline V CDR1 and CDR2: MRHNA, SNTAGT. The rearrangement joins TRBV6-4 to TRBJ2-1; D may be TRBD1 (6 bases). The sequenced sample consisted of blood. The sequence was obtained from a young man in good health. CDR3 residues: CASSRGDNYNEQFF. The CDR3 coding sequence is TGTGCCAGCAGTCGAGGGGACAACTACAATGAGCAGTTCTTC.